This is a list of T cell receptor beta chains from one sample in a study of PD-1 blockade in classical Hodgkin lymphoma. The assay was immunoSEQ multiplex PCR, and TCRdb's table has in-frame clones only and misses some. The sample holds 25,000 to 40,000 clones, over 75% seen once. Sequenced material: peripheral blood mononuclear cells (PBMCs), taken before the fourth cycle of nivolumab. The receptors stem from a human donor with classical Hodgkin lymphoma. CDR3s include the opening cysteine and the closing phenylalanine or tryptophan. A D gene is named only where the DNA matches it firmly. Clone size appears in some rows only: once, few, many, or a class for an expanded clone.

D gene: NA; V gene: TRBV19; J gene: TRBJ2-7; clone size: NA; CDR3 protein: CASSIGREQYF; CDR3 DNA: TGTGCCAGTAGTATCGGACGCGAGCAGTACTTC
D gene: NA; V gene: TRBV30; J gene: TRBJ2-2; clone size: NA; CDR3 protein: CAWSQGQIGELFF; CDR3 DNA: TGTGCCTGGAGCCAGGGCCAAATCGGGGAGCTGTTTTTT
D gene: NA; V gene: TRBV6-5; J gene: TRBJ1-4; clone size: NA; CDR3 protein: CASMGPNEKLFF; CDR3 DNA: TGTGCCAGCATGGGACCTAATGAAAAACTGTTTTTT
D gene: NA; V gene: TRBV27; J gene: TRBJ2-7; clone size: NA; CDR3 protein: CASSLRGLSYEQYF; CDR3 DNA: TGTGCCAGCAGTTTAAGAGGGCTCTCCTACGAGCAGTACTTC
D gene: TRBD1; V gene: TRBV4-1; J gene: TRBJ2-4; clone size: NA; CDR3 protein: CASSHARTGNIQYF; CDR3 DNA: TGCGCCAGCAGCCACGCCCGGACAGGGAACATTCAGTACTTC
D gene: TRBD2; V gene: TRBV4-2; J gene: TRBJ2-1; clone size: once; CDR3 protein: CASSPPWVAGALAEQFF; CDR3 DNA: TGTGCCAGCAGCCCCCCATGGGTAGCGGGGGCATTAGCTGAGCAGTTCTTC
D gene: NA; V gene: TRBV29-1; J gene: TRBJ2-5; clone size: NA; CDR3 protein: CSGALGETQYF; CDR3 DNA: TGCAGCGGGGCCCTGGGAGAGACCCAGTACTTC
D gene: NA; V gene: TRBV6-6; J gene: TRBJ2-5; clone size: NA; CDR3 protein: CASSYSGGLGQETQYF; CDR3 DNA: TGTGCCAGCAGTTACTCTGGGGGTCTCGGTCAAGAGACCCAGTACTTC
D gene: NA; V gene: TRBV18; J gene: TRBJ1-5; clone size: NA; CDR3 protein: CASSPTGSDQPQHF; CDR3 DNA: TGTGCCAGCTCACCGACGGGTTCGGATCAGCCCCAGCATTTT
D gene: TRBD2; V gene: TRBV4-1; J gene: TRBJ2-1; clone size: NA; CDR3 protein: CASSQDSGRGSNEQFF; CDR3 DNA: TGCGCCAGCAGCCAAGATAGCGGGAGAGGTTCCAATGAGCAGTTCTTC
D gene: TRBD2; V gene: TRBV6-5; J gene: TRBJ2-1; clone size: NA; CDR3 protein: CASSYSETSGGRRQFF; CDR3 DNA: TGTGCCAGCAGTTACTCGGAGACTAGCGGGGGTCGAAGGCAGTTCTTC
D gene: NA; V gene: TRBV28; J gene: TRBJ2-2; clone size: NA; CDR3 protein: CASSTRTLNTGELFF; CDR3 DNA: TGTGCCAGCAGTACTCGGACTCTAAACACCGGGGAGCTGTTTTTT
D gene: NA; V gene: TRBV9; J gene: TRBJ2-1; clone size: NA; CDR3 protein: CASSVVGEVGNEQFF; CDR3 DNA: TGTGCCAGCAGCGTAGTCGGCGAGGTAGGGAATGAGCAGTTCTTC
D gene: TRBD1; V gene: TRBV6-6; J gene: TRBJ2-1; clone size: NA; CDR3 protein: CASSSPGQGEHEQFF; CDR3 DNA: TGTGCCAGCAGTTCCCCGGGACAGGGGGAGCATGAGCAGTTCTTC
D gene: NA; V gene: TRBV5-7; J gene: TRBJ1-2; clone size: NA; CDR3 protein: CASSLVNGGTAAWNGYTF; CDR3 DNA: TGTGCCAGCAGCTTGGTAAATGGAGGTACCGCAGCTTGGAATGGCTACACCTTC
D gene: TRBD1; V gene: TRBV5-1; J gene: TRBJ2-3; clone size: NA; CDR3 protein: CASSLAGTGGGLSQYF; CDR3 DNA: TGCGCCAGCAGCTTGGCCGGGACAGGGGGCGGGCTGTCGCAGTATTTT
D gene: NA; V gene: TRBV7-2; J gene: TRBJ2-7; clone size: NA; CDR3 protein: CASSFQNYEQYF; CDR3 DNA: TGTGCCAGCAGCTTCCAAAACTACGAGCAGTACTTC
D gene: NA; V gene: TRBV28; J gene: TRBJ1-1; clone size: few; CDR3 protein: CASSLRGAQSTEAFF; CDR3 DNA: TGTGCCAGCAGTTTACGGGGGGCGCAGAGCACTGAAGCTTTCTTT
D gene: NA; V gene: TRBV6-1; J gene: TRBJ1-4; clone size: few; CDR3 protein: CASSVRDGNEKLFF; CDR3 DNA: TGTGCCAGCAGTGTCCGGGACGGTAATGAAAAACTGTTTTTT
D gene: TRBD2; V gene: TRBV4-3; J gene: TRBJ2-1; clone size: NA; CDR3 protein: CASSRGLGGYNEQFF; CDR3 DNA: TGCGCCAGCAGCCGGGGACTAGGGGGGTACAATGAGCAGTTCTTC
D gene: NA; V gene: TRBV10-2; J gene: TRBJ1-2; clone size: NA; CDR3 protein: CASSVDGKNYGYTF; CDR3 DNA: TGCGCCAGCAGCGTCGACGGAAAGAACTATGGCTACACCTTC
D gene: NA; V gene: TRBV14; J gene: TRBJ2-2; clone size: NA; CDR3 protein: CASHQAGTGELFF; CDR3 DNA: TGTGCCAGCCACCAGGCAGGGACCGGGGAGCTGTTTTTT
D gene: TRBD1; V gene: TRBV30; J gene: TRBJ1-2; clone size: once; CDR3 protein: CAWIRQGTGAGYTF; CDR3 DNA: TGTGCCTGGATTCGACAGGGGACTGGGGCTGGCTACACCTTC
D gene: TRBD2; V gene: TRBV5-1; J gene: TRBJ2-5; clone size: few; CDR3 protein: CASKAGGIQETQYF; CDR3 DNA: TGCGCCAGCAAGGCGGGAGGGATCCAAGAGACCCAGTACTTC
D gene: NA; V gene: TRBV7-9; J gene: TRBJ2-2; clone size: few; CDR3 protein: CASSLDGQSTGELFF; CDR3 DNA: TGTGCCAGCAGCTTAGACGGACAGTCGACCGGGGAGCTGTTTTTT
D gene: NA; V gene: TRBV4-2; J gene: TRBJ2-7; clone size: NA; CDR3 protein: CASSQDLGHEQYF; CDR3 DNA: TGTGCCAGCAGCCAAGACCTAGGCCACGAGCAGTACTTC
D gene: TRBD1; V gene: TRBV6-5; J gene: TRBJ1-1; clone size: NA; CDR3 protein: CASSEDRGYTEAFF; CDR3 DNA: TGTGCCAGCAGTGAAGACAGGGGGTACACTGAAGCTTTCTTT
D gene: NA; V gene: TRBV2; J gene: TRBJ1-1; clone size: NA; CDR3 protein: CASIGRGSPEAFF; CDR3 DNA: TGTGCCAGCATAGGAAGGGGATCGCCTGAAGCTTTCTTT
D gene: NA; V gene: TRBV6-5; J gene: TRBJ1-1; clone size: NA; CDR3 protein: CASSSPEGAEAFF; CDR3 DNA: TGTGCCAGCAGTTCGCCCGAGGGGGCTGAAGCTTTCTTT
D gene: NA; V gene: TRBV2; J gene: TRBJ1-3; clone size: NA; CDR3 protein: CASRGENGNTIYF; CDR3 DNA: TGTGCCAGCAGGGGGGAAAATGGAAACACCATATATTTT
D gene: NA; V gene: TRBV7-8; J gene: TRBJ1-5; clone size: NA; CDR3 protein: CASSLDRLSNQPQHF; CDR3 DNA: TGTGCCAGCAGCTTAGACAGGTTGAGCAATCAGCCCCAGCATTTT
D gene: TRBD2; V gene: TRBV11-3; J gene: TRBJ2-3; clone size: NA; CDR3 protein: CASSPGLAVDTQYF; CDR3 DNA: TGTGCCAGCAGCCCGGGACTAGCCGTAGATACGCAGTATTTT
D gene: TRBD1; V gene: TRBV18; J gene: TRBJ1-2; clone size: NA; CDR3 protein: CASSPRTGGRDGYTF; CDR3 DNA: TGTGCCAGCTCACCAAGGACAGGGGGAAGGGATGGCTACACCTTC
D gene: TRBD1; V gene: TRBV4-2; J gene: TRBJ2-5; clone size: NA; CDR3 protein: CASSPRQGNQETQYF; CDR3 DNA: TGTGCCAGCAGCCCCCGACAGGGCAACCAAGAGACCCAGTACTTC
D gene: NA; V gene: TRBV9; J gene: TRBJ1-1; clone size: NA; CDR3 protein: CASSPNQGVNTEAFF; CDR3 DNA: TGTGCCAGCAGCCCCAATCAGGGTGTGAACACTGAAGCTTTCTTT
D gene: TRBD1; V gene: TRBV6-5; J gene: TRBJ1-1; clone size: NA; CDR3 protein: CASSSLGQAQNTEAFF; CDR3 DNA: TGTGCCAGCAGTTCTTTAGGACAGGCGCAAAACACTGAAGCTTTCTTT
D gene: NA; V gene: TRBV14; J gene: TRBJ1-5; clone size: NA; CDR3 protein: CASSQSWTDSNQPQHF; CDR3 DNA: TGTGCCAGCAGCCAATCTTGGACAGACAGCAATCAGCCCCAGCATTTT
D gene: TRBD2; V gene: TRBV6-5; J gene: TRBJ2-7; clone size: NA; CDR3 protein: CASSYSGRGTYEQYF; CDR3 DNA: TGTGCCAGCAGTTATAGCGGGAGGGGAACCTACGAGCAGTACTTC
D gene: NA; V gene: TRBV20-1; J gene: TRBJ2-7; clone size: NA; CDR3 protein: CSATSKYEQYF; CDR3 DNA: TGCAGTGCGACTAGTAAATACGAGCAGTACTTC
D gene: NA; V gene: TRBV7-2; J gene: TRBJ1-1; clone size: few; CDR3 protein: CASSLAPGMNTEAFF; CDR3 DNA: TGTGCCAGCAGCTTAGCACCGGGCATGAACACTGAAGCTTTCTTT
D gene: TRBD1; V gene: TRBV6-5; J gene: TRBJ1-2; clone size: NA; CDR3 protein: CASRSETTGRGYTF; CDR3 DNA: TGTGCCAGCAGAAGCGAGACGACAGGGAGAGGCTACACCTTC
D gene: TRBD1; V gene: TRBV6-1; J gene: TRBJ1-5; clone size: NA; CDR3 protein: CASRMTGIDNQSQHF; CDR3 DNA: TGTGCCAGCAGAATGACAGGGATTGACAATCAGTCCCAGCATTTT
D gene: NA; V gene: TRBV7-8; J gene: TRBJ2-7; clone size: NA; CDR3 protein: CASSLLSSSYEQYF; CDR3 DNA: TGTGCCAGCAGCTTATTGAGTTCCTCCTACGAGCAGTACTTC
D gene: NA; V gene: TRBV19; J gene: TRBJ2-5; clone size: NA; CDR3 protein: CASSISFYQETQYF; CDR3 DNA: TGTGCCAGTAGTATCTCCTTTTACCAAGAGACCCAGTACTTC
D gene: NA; V gene: TRBV7-9; J gene: TRBJ1-2; clone size: NA; CDR3 protein: CASSLARHYGYTF; CDR3 DNA: TGTGCCAGCAGCTTAGCCAGGCACTATGGCTACACCTTC
D gene: NA; V gene: TRBV5-6; J gene: TRBJ2-1; clone size: NA; CDR3 protein: CASSSTRIPYNEQFF; CDR3 DNA: TGTGCCAGCAGCTCAACTAGAATCCCTTACAATGAGCAGTTCTTC
D gene: NA; V gene: TRBV6-1; J gene: TRBJ1-2; clone size: NA; CDR3 protein: CASRVTRGDNYGYTF; CDR3 DNA: TGTGCCAGCAGAGTAACTCGCGGGGACAACTATGGCTACACCTTC
D gene: TRBD1; V gene: TRBV7-9; J gene: TRBJ1-4; clone size: few; CDR3 protein: CASSPTGANEKLFF; CDR3 DNA: TGTGCCAGCAGCCCGACAGGGGCCAATGAAAAACTGTTTTTT
D gene: NA; V gene: TRBV20-1; J gene: TRBJ2-1; clone size: NA; CDR3 protein: CSARESHEQFF; CDR3 DNA: TGCAGTGCTAGAGAAAGCCATGAGCAGTTCTTC
D gene: TRBD1; V gene: TRBV5-1; J gene: TRBJ2-3; clone size: NA; CDR3 protein: CASSLFYDGQGRDTQYF; CDR3 DNA: TGCGCCAGCAGCTTGTTTTACGATGGACAGGGGAGAGATACGCAGTATTTT